This TCR beta chain was recorded in a study of blood T cells in healthy people across ages. The study, taken as a whole, reports: More naive CD4+ cells and higher diversity marked long-lived donors relative to aged donors.

Primed by a sample-barcoded 5' primer and a J-beta primer mix, a second PCR proceeded for about 7 to 12 cycles. TCRdb reprocessed the 5' RACE reads with MiXCR, giving one entry per CDR3 protein. The sample lists fewer than 950,000 distinct CDR3 sequences; roughly 50% were seen once. Notes on this clonotype: As yet, its antigen is unknown.

This TCR was sampled from a man aged 80 or over in good health. Specimen: blood.

Here the CDR3 DNA reads TGCGCCAGCAGCTTGGGGAGAGCACTAGGGGATGAGCAGTTCTTC. It is translated as CASSLGRALGDEQFF. This sequence joins TRBV5-1 and TRBJ2-1; possibly TRBD1 or TRBD2 for D (5 bases each). Trimming removed 0 bases from V and 8 bases from J, with 15 bases in between. Germline V gene sequence: CDR1 SGHRS, CDR2 YFSETQ. The CDR3 is 15 amino acids.